Detailed here is one TCR beta chain. The data belong to a study of blood T cell repertoires in COVID-19. The overall study: COVID-19 samples from acute and convalescent phases originated in the United States, Italy and Spain. Sources were T cells, B-cell-depleted T cells, or PBMCs; the material itself was cDNA or gDNA.

CDR3 size: 12 residues. Per the germline V gene, CDR1 is SGHAT and CDR2 is FQNNGV. V dropped 5 bases and J dropped 6; count of bases not matched to a gene: 4. In the study's own analysis: By means of reference gene primer amplification, nucleated cell counts were estimated. Profiled with immunoSEQ multiplex PCR; TCRdb holds only in-frame clones, not every one. The V and J calls and clone size come from that table; D and trimming were worked out from the DNA. This sample yields some 170,000 clones, of which more than 80% are seen a single time; roughly a tenth belongs to the top ten. The clonotype comes from a human donor in a cohort sampled during active COVID-19. This chain uses TRBV11-2 with TRBJ2-7; TRBD1 matches at 7 bases. The sequencing sample was made of peripheral blood. The chain's CDR3 is CASSPDRAEQYF. CDR3 sequence (DNA): TGTGCCAGCAGCCCCGACAGGGCCGAGCAGTACTTC.